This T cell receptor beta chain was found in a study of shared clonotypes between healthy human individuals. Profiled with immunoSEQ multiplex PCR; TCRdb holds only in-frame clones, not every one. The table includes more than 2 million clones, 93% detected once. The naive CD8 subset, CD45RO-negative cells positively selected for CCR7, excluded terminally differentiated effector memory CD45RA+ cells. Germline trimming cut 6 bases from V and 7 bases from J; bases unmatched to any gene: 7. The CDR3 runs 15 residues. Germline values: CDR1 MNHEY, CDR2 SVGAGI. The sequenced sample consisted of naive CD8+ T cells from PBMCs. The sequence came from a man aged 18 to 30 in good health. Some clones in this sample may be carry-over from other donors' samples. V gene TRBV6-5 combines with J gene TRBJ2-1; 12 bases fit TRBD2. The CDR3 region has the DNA TGTGCCAGCAGAGAACTAGCGGGAGGTGGGAATGAGCAGTTCTTC. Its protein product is CASRELAGGGNEQFF.